This T cell receptor beta chain is drawn from a study of cytomegalovirus exposure and HLA in healthy donors. The overall study: Researchers found that under 90% of 398 genotyped donors fell within the Caucasian-associated ancestry cluster. Study findings and constraints: Associated with cytomegalovirus, according to the listing, were 150 to 200 TCR beta chains.

In the case of this clone: The antigen is not known.

The CDR3 has 14 amino acids. V shed 5 bases and J 3 bases; nucleotides not matched to a gene: 6. Germline-derived CDR1 and CDR2 are LNHDA and SQIVND (reference sequence). Vbeta (60) and Jbeta (13) primers were used in the PCR. The data were produced by immunoSEQ multiplex PCR, yet TCRdb's version contains in-frame clones alone and is incomplete. The data show 120,000 to 150,000 clones, around three quarters seen once. Input material: PBMCs. The chain recombines TRBV19 with TRBJ2-7; 8 bases line up with TRBD1. This clonotype was sampled from a middle-aged man in good health and CMV-seropositive. For the CDR3, the DNA is TGTGCCAGTAGTCCGTCGACAGGGGACTACGAGCAGTACTTC. It translates to CASSPSTGDYEQYF.